This T cell receptor (beta chain) was recovered during a study of cytomegalovirus exposure and HLA in healthy donors. Study-level results: Overall, approximately 150 TCR beta chains were annotated as cytomegalovirus-associated.

TCRdb keeps only in-frame clones here, not all; method: immunoSEQ multiplex PCR. The table lists some 200,000 clones, about nine tenths of them singletons. On this clone itself: The antigen is not known.

Per the germline V gene, CDR1 is SGHVS and CDR2 is FNYEAQ. Losses at the gene ends were 1 base for V and 5 bases for J; bases not matched to a gene: 5. The CDR3 is 16 residues long. The sequencing input was PBMCs. This receptor was taken from a man aged 30 to 45 in good health and CMV-seropositive. V gene TRBV7-6 combines with J gene TRBJ2-1, with TRBD1 identical over 10 bases. The CDR3 coding sequence is TGTGCCAGCAGCTTAGGGCCGGGACAGGGGAACAATGAGCAGTTCTTC. Protein: CASSLGPGQGNNEQFF.